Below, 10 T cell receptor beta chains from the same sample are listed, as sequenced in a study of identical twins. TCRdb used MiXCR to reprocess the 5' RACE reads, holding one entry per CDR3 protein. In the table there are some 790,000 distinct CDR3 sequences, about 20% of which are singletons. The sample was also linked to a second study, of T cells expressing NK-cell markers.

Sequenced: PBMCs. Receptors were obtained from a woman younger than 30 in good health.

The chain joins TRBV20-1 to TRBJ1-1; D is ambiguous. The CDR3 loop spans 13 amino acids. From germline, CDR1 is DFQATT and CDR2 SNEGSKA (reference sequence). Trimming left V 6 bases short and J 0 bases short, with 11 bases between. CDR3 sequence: CSASPVVNTEAFF. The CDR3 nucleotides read TGCAGTGCGAGCCCGGTGGTGAACACTGAAGCTTTCTTT.

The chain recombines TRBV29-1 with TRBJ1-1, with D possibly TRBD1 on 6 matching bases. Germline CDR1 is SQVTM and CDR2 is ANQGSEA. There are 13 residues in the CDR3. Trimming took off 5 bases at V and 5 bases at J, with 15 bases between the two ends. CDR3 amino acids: CSVPKGGGTEAFF. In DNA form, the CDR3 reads TGCAGCGTTCCTAAAGGGGGGGGGACTGAAGCTTTCTTT.

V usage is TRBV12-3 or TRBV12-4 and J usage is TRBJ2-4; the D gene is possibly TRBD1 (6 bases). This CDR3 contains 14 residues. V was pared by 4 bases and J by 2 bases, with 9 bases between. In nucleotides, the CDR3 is TGTGCCAGCAGTTCCGACAGGCCCAAAAACATTCAGTACTTC. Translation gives CASSSDRPKNIQYF.

CDR3 sequence reads: CSARGAGGDAGELFF. The CDR3 DNA sequence: TGCAGTGCTAGAGGGGCAGGGGGCGATGCCGGGGAGCTGTTTTTT. The rearrangement uses TRBV20-1 and TRBJ2-2, with 8 positions matching TRBD1. The CDR3 runs to 15 residues. V gave up 1 base and J gave up 6 bases; unmatched junction bases: 7. Germline CDR1 DFQATT, CDR2 SNEGSKA (reference sequence).

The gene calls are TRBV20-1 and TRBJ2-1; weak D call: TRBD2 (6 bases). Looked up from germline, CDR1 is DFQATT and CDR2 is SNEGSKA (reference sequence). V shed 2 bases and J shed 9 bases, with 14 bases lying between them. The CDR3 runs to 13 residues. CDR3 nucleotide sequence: TGCAGTGCTAGACTGACGGGAGAGGGTGAGCAGTTCTTC. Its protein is CSARLTGEGEQFF.

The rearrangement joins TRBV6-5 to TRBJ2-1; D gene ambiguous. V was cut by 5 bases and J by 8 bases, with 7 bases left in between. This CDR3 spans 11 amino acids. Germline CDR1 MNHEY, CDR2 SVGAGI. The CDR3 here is CASSNWDEQFF. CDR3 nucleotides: TGTGCCAGCAGTAACTGGGATGAGCAGTTCTTC.

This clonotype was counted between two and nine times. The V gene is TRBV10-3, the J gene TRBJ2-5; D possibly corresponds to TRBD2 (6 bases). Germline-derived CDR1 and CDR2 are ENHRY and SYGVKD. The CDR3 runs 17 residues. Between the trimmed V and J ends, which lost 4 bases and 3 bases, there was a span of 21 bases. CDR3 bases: TGTGCCATCAGTGCTCCCCCTGCACGGGGCGGGAAAGAGACCCAGTACTTC. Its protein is CAISAPPARGGKETQYF.

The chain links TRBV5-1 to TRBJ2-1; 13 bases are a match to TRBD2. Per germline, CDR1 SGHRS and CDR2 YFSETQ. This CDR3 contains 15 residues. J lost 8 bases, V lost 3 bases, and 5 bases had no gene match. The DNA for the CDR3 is TGCGCCAGCAGCTCGGGACTAGCGGGAAGGGATGAGCAGTTCTTC. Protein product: CASSSGLAGRDEQFF.

The CDR3 DNA follows: TGCAGCGTTGGAGTACACTCCGAGCAGTACTTC. Translating it yields CSVGVHSEQYF. The chain joins TRBV29-1 to TRBJ2-7; D is uncertain. Trimming removed 4 bases from V and 6 bases from J, with 10 bases in between. Germline-derived CDR1 and CDR2 are SQVTM and ANQGSEA. The CDR3 is made up of 11 amino acids.

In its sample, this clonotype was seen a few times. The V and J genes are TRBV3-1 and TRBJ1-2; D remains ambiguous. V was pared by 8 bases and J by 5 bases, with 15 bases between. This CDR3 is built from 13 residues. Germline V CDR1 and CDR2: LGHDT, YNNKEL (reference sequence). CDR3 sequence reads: CASAESGLYGYTF. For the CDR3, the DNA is TGTGCCAGCGCAGAGAGTGGACTTTATGGCTACACCTTC. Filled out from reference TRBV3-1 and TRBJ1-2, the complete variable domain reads DTAVSQTPKYLVTQMGNDKSIKCEQNLGHDTMYWYKQDSKKFLKIMFSYNNKELIINETVPNRFSPKSPDKAHLNLHINSLELGDSAVYFCASAESGLYGYTFGSGTRLTVV.